This entry lists 14 T cell receptor beta chains sequenced from one sample in a study of cytomegalovirus exposure and HLA in healthy donors. Assay used: immunoSEQ multiplex PCR; TCRdb lists only in-frame clones, some missing. Of over 100,000 clones listed, roughly nine tenths are singletons. Sequenced sample: PBMCs. The receptors come from a man aged 25-40 years in good health and CMV-seronegative.

This chain joins TRBV18 and TRBJ1-5; 8 nucleotides line up with TRBD1. CDR1 and CDR2 from the germline V gene are KGHSH and LQKENI. Losses at the gene ends were 2 bases for V and 5 bases for J; bases not matched to a gene: 2. The CDR3 loop spans 14 amino acids. The DNA for the CDR3 is TGTGCCAGCTCACCAGACAGGGGCTATCAGCCCCAGCATTTT. It specifies CASSPDRGYQPQHF.

This clone appeared a single time. This chain connects TRBV11-3 to TRBJ2-7; weak D call: TRBD1 (5 bases). The CDR3 is 16 residues long. The V and J ends lost 5 bases and 5 bases respectively, with 22 bases between them. Germline lookup yields CDR1 SGHNT and CDR2 YENEEA. The CDR3: CASSPSPQGFSHEQYF. CDR3 DNA: TGTGCCAGCAGCCCCAGCCCCCAGGGCTTTTCCCACGAGCAGTACTTC. Full variable domain (outside the CDR3, taken from reference TRBV11-3 and TRBJ2-7): EAGVVQSPRYKIIEKKQPVAFWCNPISGHNTLYWYLQNLGQGPELLIRYENEEAVDDSQLPKDRFSAERLKGVDSTLKIQPAELGDSAVYLCASSPSPQGFSHEQYFGPGTRLTVT.

CDR3 protein: CASSWDTDYEQYF. Written as DNA, the CDR3 is TGCGCCAGCAGCTGGGACACTGACTACGAGCAGTACTTC. V is TRBV5-1 and J is TRBJ2-7, with a weak D call TRBD1 (6 bases). Trimming removed 3 bases from V and 3 bases from J, with 10 bases in between. The CDR3 covers 13 residues. The germline CDR1 and CDR2 sequences are SGHRS and YFSETQ.

The J gene is TRBJ1-2, the V gene TRBV29-1; 8 nucleotides match TRBD1. V trimming: 4 bases; J trimming: 7 bases; junction bases outside the gene matches: 8. CDR3 size: 13 residues. The germline V gene encodes CDR1 SQVTM and CDR2 ANQGSEA. CDR3 coding DNA: TGCAGCGTTGCCAGCTCAGGGGGCAGTGGCTACACCTTC. Encoded protein: CSVASSGGSGYTF.

J is TRBJ2-1 and V is TRBV19; D call uncertain. Trimming shortened V by 0 bases and J by 7 bases, and 10 bases separated the two germline ends. Germline lookup yields CDR1 LNHDA and CDR2 SQIVND (reference sequence). This CDR3 has 14 residues. The CDR3 here is CASSIDPVLNEQFF. Written as DNA, the CDR3 is TGTGCCAGTAGTATAGATCCCGTACTAAATGAGCAGTTCTTC.

The CDR3 reads CASSLAGTLTYNSPLHF. Written as DNA, the CDR3 is TGTGCCAGCAGCTTGGCCGGGACTCTGACCTATAATTCACCCCTCCACTTT. J is TRBJ1-6 and V is TRBV5-4, with a weak D call TRBD1 (5 bases). Trimming removed 0 bases at V and 2 bases at J, with 12 bases between. In germline, CDR1 is SGHNT, CDR2 YYREEE (reference sequence). The CDR3 totals 17 residues.

The gene calls are TRBV7-2 and TRBJ1-4; D is undetermined. The germline V gene has CDR1 SGHTA and CDR2 FQGNSA. The CDR3 is 13 amino acids. The V and J ends lost 0 bases and 12 bases respectively, with 11 bases between them. The CDR3 nucleotides are TGTGCCAGCAGCTTAGCGGATAGGAGGGAACTGTTTTTT. As protein: CASSLADRRELFF.

The chain is built from TRBV11-1 and TRBJ2-7; TRBD1 matches at 9 bases. CDR1 is SGHAT and CDR2 is FQDESV in the germline V gene (reference sequence). This CDR3 is 14 amino acids long. V gave up 2 bases and J gave up 7 bases; unmatched junction bases: 6. CDR3 in DNA: TGTGCCAGCAGCTTACAACAGGGGGCTGGGGAGCAGTACTTC. It specifies CASSLQQGAGEQYF.

The chain couples TRBV4-3 to TRBJ1-2; weak D call: TRBD1 (5 bases). V shed 1 base and J shed 4 bases, with 10 bases lying between them. From germline, CDR1 is LGHNA and CDR2 YSLEER. This CDR3 has 14 amino acids. The CDR3 DNA reads TGCGCCAGCAGCCAAGTTGGCAGGGCCTATGGCTACACCTTC. Translating it yields CASSQVGRAYGYTF.

V and J are TRBV27 and TRBJ2-3; D gene ambiguous. The ends were cut back, 7 bases at V and 3 bases at J, with 5 bases in the middle. The germline V gene has CDR1 MNHEY and CDR2 SMNVEV (reference sequence). The CDR3 has 11 amino acids. This CDR3 reads CASTFTDTQYF. In DNA, the CDR3 is TGTGCCAGCACCTTTACAGATACGCAGTATTTT.

The gene calls are TRBV7-2 and TRBJ2-7; TRBD2 aligns across 8 bases. V shed 4 bases, J shed 3 bases, and the junction held 2 bases outside the gene matches. The CDR3 spans 13 residues. Germline V gene sequence: CDR1 SGHTA, CDR2 FQGNSA. CDR3 in amino acids: CASSSGLVYEQYF. The CDR3 DNA sequence: TGTGCCAGCAGCTCGGGACTAGTCTACGAGCAGTACTTC.

A single count supports this clone. The chain employs TRBV4-1 and TRBJ1-4; tentatively, D is TRBD1 (5 bases). Per the germline V gene, CDR1 is MGHRA and CDR2 is YSYEKL. Trimming removed 6 bases from V and 1 base from J, with 9 bases in between. The CDR3 consists of 14 residues. The CDR3 DNA reads as TGCGCCAGCAGACCCGACAGAACTAATGAAAAACTGTTTTTT. Translated, it gives CASRPDRTNEKLFF.

The chain recombines TRBV7-9 with TRBJ1-3; D gene unclear. V shed 1 base and J shed 0 bases, with 10 bases lying between them. This CDR3 is 16 amino acids long. CDR1 and CDR2 (germline): SEHNR, FQNEAQ (reference sequence). The CDR3 here is CASSLGPVVSGNTIYF. The CDR3 DNA reads TGTGCCAGCAGCTTAGGGCCCGTGGTCTCTGGAAACACCATATATTTT.

The chain has TRBV6-5 and TRBJ2-6; no firm D call. The CDR3 has 16 residues. From germline, CDR1 is MNHEY and CDR2 SVGAGI. V lost 2 bases and J lost 0, with 8 bases in between. CDR3 residues: CASSYLGSSGANVLTF. The CDR3 DNA reads as TGTGCCAGCAGTTACCTAGGAAGCTCTGGGGCCAACGTCCTGACTTTC.